Below, 27 T cell receptor beta chains from the same sample are listed, as sequenced in a study of blood T cell repertoires in COVID-19. Data came from immunoSEQ multiplex PCR; TCRdb stores just in-frame clones and leaves some out. The sample holds around 13,000 clones, 80% to 95% seen once. Sequencing input: peripheral blood. Source of these receptors: a woman in her seventies with active COVID-19.

V gene TRBV29-1 combines with J gene TRBJ2-1; D is uncertain. The CDR3 runs 13 residues. Trimming removed 8 bases at V and 1 base at J, with 12 bases between. Looked up from germline, CDR1 is SQVTM and CDR2 is ANQGSEA. The chain's CDR3 is CSIRSLSYNEQFF. The CDR3 coding sequence is TGCAGCATCCGGTCACTTTCCTACAATGAGCAGTTCTTC.

The CDR3 sequence: CASSSEERASNTGELFF. In nucleotides, the CDR3 is TGTGCCAGCAGCTCAGAAGAGCGGGCCTCGAACACCGGGGAGCTGTTTTTT. The gene calls are TRBV13 and TRBJ2-2; possible D gene TRBD2, 6 bases. The germline gives CDR1 PRHDT, CDR2 FYEKMQ (reference sequence). The length of the CDR3 is 17 residues. The V gene lost 4 bases and the J gene lost 0 bases, with 15 bases spanning the gap.

CDR3 DNA: TGTGCCAGCAGCCCCGGACAGCAAGCAACTAATGAAAAACTGTTTTTT. This translates into CASSPGQQATNEKLFF. This chain uses TRBV7-9 with TRBJ1-4; D is possibly TRBD1 (6 bases). The germline V gene has CDR1 SEHNR and CDR2 FQNEAQ (reference sequence). This CDR3 region has 16 residues. The ends were cut back, 5 bases at V and 0 bases at J, with 13 bases in the middle.

This chain joins TRBV6-5 and TRBJ1-2, with TRBD1 matching 9 bases. Germline-derived CDR1 and CDR2 are MNHEY and SVGAGI. The CDR3 extends over 12 amino acids. V trimming: 7 bases; J trimming: 8 bases; junction bases outside the gene matches: 5. The CDR3 here is CASKQGAHGYTF. The CDR3 nucleotides read TGTGCCAGCAAACAGGGGGCGCACGGCTACACCTTC.

The chain recombines TRBV5-6 with TRBJ1-3; maybe TRBD1 (6 bases). Trimming took 4 bases from V and 4 from J, leaving 18 bases between them. The CDR3 consists of 16 residues. Germline V CDR1 and CDR2: SGHDT, YYEEEE. The DNA of the CDR3 is TGTGCCAGCAGCCCTGAACAGGGTCGCACAGGAAACACCATATATTTT. Encoded protein: CASSPEQGRTGNTIYF.

The chain recombines TRBV14 with TRBJ2-3; D is uncertain. The V gene's germline CDR1 is SGHDN and CDR2 FVKESK. The CDR3 is 16 amino acids. V shed 1 base and J shed 5 bases, with 16 bases lying between them. Written as DNA, the CDR3 is TGTGCCAGCAGCCAAGGGGTTTCTAGACGCGGAGATACGCAGTATTTT. Translation: CASSQGVSRRGDTQYF.

The chain recombines TRBV28 with TRBJ2-7; D possibly corresponds to TRBD2 (5 bases). V lost 2 bases to trimming and J lost 5 bases, with 10 bases between them. The length of the CDR3 is 13 residues. The germline V gene encodes CDR1 MDHEN and CDR2 SYDVKM. CDR3 nucleotides: TGTGCCAGCAGTTTAAGGTGGGGAGACGAGCAGTACTTC. As protein: CASSLRWGDEQYF.

This chain links TRBV28 with TRBJ2-3; possible D gene TRBD2, 6 bases. The CDR3 has 17 residues. Per the germline V gene, CDR1 is MDHEN and CDR2 is SYDVKM. V dropped 5 bases and J dropped 0 bases, with 18 bases sitting between them. CDR3 in amino acids: CASSHQGGGFSTDTQYF. The CDR3 bases are TGTGCCAGCAGTCACCAGGGTGGGGGGTTTAGCACAGATACGCAGTATTTT.

This clone has just one count. The V and J genes are TRBV6-5 and TRBJ2-5; weak D call: TRBD1 (5 bases). This CDR3 is 13 amino acids long. The V end lost 7 bases, the J end lost 5 bases, and 14 bases lay between the germline ends. CDR1 and CDR2 from the germline V gene are MNHEY and SVGAGI. Written as DNA, the CDR3 is TGTGCCAGCACCCACAGGAGTCTCGAGACCCAGTACTTC. Translated, it gives CASTHRSLETQYF.

V is TRBV30 and J is TRBJ2-7, with 15 bases matching TRBD2. The CDR3 consists of 17 residues. The trim removed 3 bases at V and 0 bases at J, leaving 6 bases unmatched. From germline, CDR1 is GTSNPN and CDR2 SVGIG (reference sequence). CDR3 DNA: TGTGCCTGGAGACGGACTAGCGGGAGGGTTAGCTCCTACGAGCAGTACTTC. Translating gives CAWRRTSGRVSSYEQYF.

The genes are TRBV20-1 and TRBJ2-5; 8 nucleotides agree with TRBD1. The CDR3 covers 15 residues. J gave up 1 base and V 3 bases, and 7 bases lay outside the gene matches. The germline gives CDR1 DFQATT, CDR2 SNEGSKA (reference sequence). The CDR3: CSASTGGPFQETQYF. CDR3 bases: TGCAGTGCTAGTACAGGGGGTCCTTTCCAAGAGACCCAGTACTTC.

V and J are TRBV7-9 and TRBJ2-2; tentative D call: TRBD2 (6 bases). The CDR3 is 16 amino acids. Trimming cost V 4 bases and J 2 bases, with 14 bases left between them. In germline, CDR1 is SEHNR, CDR2 FQNEAQ (reference sequence). CDR3 protein: CASSSRPGLNTGELFF. The CDR3, as DNA: TGTGCCAGCAGCTCTCGACCGGGACTTAACACCGGGGAGCTGTTTTTT.

The J gene is TRBJ1-2, the V gene TRBV19; 8 bases align to TRBD1. With V trimmed by 6 bases and J by 4 bases, 10 bases remained unmatched. CDR1 LNHDA and CDR2 SQIVND come from the germline V gene (reference sequence). CDR3 length: 15 amino acids. In DNA form, the CDR3 reads TGTGCCAGTAGGGGGGACAGGCGGGAGGGCTATGGCTACACCTTC. It encodes CASRGDRREGYGYTF.

The V and J genes are TRBV9 and TRBJ2-1; the D gene is possibly TRBD2 (5 bases). V lost 3 bases, J lost 7 bases, and 14 bases lay in between. CDR1 SGDLS and CDR2 YYNGEE come from the germline V gene. This CDR3 region has 14 residues. The CDR3 DNA follows: TGTGCCAGCAGCGGGACTTCCTCGGCGAATGAGCAGTTCTTC. Its protein is CASSGTSSANEQFF.

This clone was counted once. The genes are TRBV28 and TRBJ2-4; no reliable D call. Germline V gene lookup returns CDR1 MDHEN and CDR2 SYDVKM. The CDR3 spans 13 residues. V was clipped by 7 bases and J by 0 bases, with 7 bases between them. DNA for the CDR3: TGTGCCAGCATAAACAGAGCCAAAAACATTCAGTACTTC. Protein sequence: CASINRAKNIQYF.

The J gene is TRBJ2-7, the V gene TRBV3-1 (or the pseudogene TRBV3-2), with 13 nucleotides matching TRBD2. Germline lookup yields CDR1 LGHDT and CDR2 YNNKEL (reference sequence). This CDR3 region has 19 residues. J lost 4 bases, V lost 4 bases, and 16 bases had no gene match. The CDR3 DNA follows: TGTGCCAGCAGCCGCCGGACTAGCGGGAGCCCGTATGAGGGTTACGAGCAGTACTTC. It specifies CASSRRTSGSPYEGYEQYF.

The chain employs TRBV6-5 and TRBJ2-1, with 8 bases lining up with TRBD1. J gave up 3 bases and V 7 bases, and 5 bases lay outside the gene matches. The germline V gene has CDR1 MNHEY and CDR2 SVGAGI. The CDR3 extends over 14 amino acids. The CDR3 DNA reads TGTGCCAGCACCCGGACAGGGATCTACAATGAGCAGTTCTTC. Amino acids: CASTRTGIYNEQFF.

The J gene is TRBJ2-5, the V gene TRBV5-1; 14 nucleotides agree with TRBD2. V was clipped by 2 bases and J by 5 bases; unmatched bases: 8. Per germline, CDR1 SGHRS and CDR2 YFSETQ. The CDR3 sequence is 17 residues long. CDR3 coding DNA: TGCGCCAGCAGCTTCCCGGGACTAGCGGGAGATAGGGAGACCCAGTACTTC. As protein: CASSFPGLAGDRETQYF.

The rearrangement uses TRBV4-2 and TRBJ2-5, with 7 bases identical to TRBD1. The ends lost 0 bases at V and 3 bases at J; junction bases unmatched: 7. The CDR3 covers 16 residues. The germline CDR1 and CDR2 sequences are LGHNA and YNFKEQ. The CDR3 protein is CASSQDLQGIEETQYF. The CDR3 DNA reads TGTGCCAGCAGCCAAGATTTACAGGGGATTGAAGAGACCCAGTACTTC.

The chain links TRBV5-4 to TRBJ2-7; 12 bases are shared with TRBD2. CDR3 length equals 16 residues. Per germline, CDR1 SGHNT and CDR2 YYREEE (reference sequence). V shed 4 bases and J 3 bases; nucleotides not matched to a gene: 8. The CDR3 loop is CASSTGTSGLIYEQYF. As DNA, the CDR3 is TGTGCCAGCAGCACCGGGACTAGCGGGCTCATCTACGAGCAGTACTTC.

V gene TRBV6-4 combines with J gene TRBJ2-1; TRBD2 aligns across 7 bases. After removal of 3 bases from V and 4 bases from J, the junction contained 9 bases not matched to a gene. CDR1 and CDR2 from the germline V gene are MRHNA and SNTAGT. The CDR3 is made up of 16 amino acids. CDR3 DNA sequence: TGTGCCAGCAGTGAATCCCGCGGGAGCGGTTACAATGAGCAGTTCTTC. Translation gives CASSESRGSGYNEQFF.

This chain uses TRBV11-2 with TRBJ2-3; 8 bases are a match to TRBD2. In germline, CDR1 is SGHAT, CDR2 FQNNGV. The trim removed 0 bases at V and 0 bases at J, leaving 14 bases unmatched. CDR3 size: 20 residues. The CDR3 loop reads CASSLERTSRLSSSTDTQYF. CDR3 nucleotides: TGTGCCAGCAGCTTAGAAAGGACTAGCAGACTCTCCTCTAGCACAGATACGCAGTATTTT.

V is TRBV11-2 and J is TRBJ1-1, with TRBD1 matching over 8 bases. From germline, CDR1 is SGHAT and CDR2 FQNNGV. Trimming at V came to 4 bases and at J to 0 bases, leaving 7 bases not matched to a gene. The CDR3 sequence is 16 residues long. CDR3 in DNA: TGTGCCAGCAGCTCAACAGGGGGGAAGATGAACACTGAAGCTTTCTTT. Its protein is CASSSTGGKMNTEAFF.

The genes are TRBV4-2 and TRBJ2-7; 7 nucleotides agree with TRBD1. With 1 base clipped from V and 2 bases from J, the junction kept 5 bases outside the gene matches. Germline CDR1 LGHNA, CDR2 YNFKEQ. This CDR3 contains 15 residues. The CDR3 loop is CASSQAEGQPYEQYF. The CDR3 DNA sequence: TGTGCCAGCAGCCAAGCCGAGGGACAGCCCTACGAGCAGTACTTC.

The rearrangement joins TRBV5-4 to TRBJ1-2; 9 nucleotides line up with TRBD1. Germline CDR1 and CDR2: SGHNT and YYREEE (reference sequence). The CDR3 is 16 amino acids. Trimming removed 5 bases from V and 4 bases from J; junction bases left unmatched: 12. CDR3 coding DNA: TGTGCCAGCAGATTCGGATTACAGGGGGCTTTCTATGGCTACACCTTC. Translation: CASRFGLQGAFYGYTF.

V gene TRBV7-3 combines with J gene TRBJ2-2, with 10 positions matching TRBD2. This CDR3 is built from 18 residues. CDR1 and CDR2 (germline): SGHTA, FQGTGA. V shed 5 bases, J shed 7 bases, and the junction held 16 bases outside the gene matches. This chain's CDR3 is CASSPDGTSAPGGGELFF. The CDR3 DNA reads as TGTGCCAGCAGCCCCGACGGGACTAGCGCTCCGGGGGGCGGGGAGCTGTTTTTT.

CDR3 nucleotide sequence: TGTGCCAGTAGTATAGATCACGGGTCGCGGTACAATGAGCAGTTCTTC. Protein product: CASSIDHGSRYNEQFF. This chain uses TRBV19 with TRBJ2-1; D uncertain. Trimming removed 0 bases at V and 4 bases at J, with 13 bases between. The CDR3 totals 16 residues. Germline V CDR1 and CDR2: LNHDA, SQIVND (reference sequence).